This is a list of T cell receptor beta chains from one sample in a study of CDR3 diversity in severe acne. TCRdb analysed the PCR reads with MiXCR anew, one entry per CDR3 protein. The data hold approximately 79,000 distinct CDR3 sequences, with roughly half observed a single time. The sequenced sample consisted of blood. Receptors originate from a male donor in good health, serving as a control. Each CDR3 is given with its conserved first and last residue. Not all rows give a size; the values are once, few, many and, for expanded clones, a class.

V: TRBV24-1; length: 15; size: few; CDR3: CATSDLVGTTDTQYF
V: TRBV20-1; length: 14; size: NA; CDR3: CSARAGTHNSPLHF
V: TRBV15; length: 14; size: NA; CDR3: CATSRDRVRVEQYF
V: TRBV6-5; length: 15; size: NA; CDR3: CASSRGLAGAGEQFF
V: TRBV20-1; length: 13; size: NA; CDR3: CSASHHWNTEAFF
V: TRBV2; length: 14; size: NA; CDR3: CASSESTSEETQCF
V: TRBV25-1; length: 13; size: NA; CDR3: CASSGRAGFGYTF
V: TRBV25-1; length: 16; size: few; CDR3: CASSETGRGIRAEAFF
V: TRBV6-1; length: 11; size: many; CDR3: CASRENTEAFF
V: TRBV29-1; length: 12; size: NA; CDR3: CSVAGQGNLAFF
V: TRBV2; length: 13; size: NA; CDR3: CASQDRENQPQHF
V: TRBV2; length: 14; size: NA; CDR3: CASNPGFNNSPLHF
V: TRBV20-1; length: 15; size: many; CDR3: CSARPSGGPSYEQYF
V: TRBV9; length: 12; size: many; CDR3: CASSSMNTEAFF
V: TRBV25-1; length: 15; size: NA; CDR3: CATSDRTSGQETQYF
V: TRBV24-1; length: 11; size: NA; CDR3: CATSLGIEQYF
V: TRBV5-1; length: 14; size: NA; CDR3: CASSRGQGAPGYTF
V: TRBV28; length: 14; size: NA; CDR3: CASRATGGGYEQYF
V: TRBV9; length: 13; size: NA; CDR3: CASSVGGSYEQYF
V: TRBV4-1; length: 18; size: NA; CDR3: CASSLLNGGGVSSYEQYF
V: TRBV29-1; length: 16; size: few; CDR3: CSVEGVLAWADYGYTF
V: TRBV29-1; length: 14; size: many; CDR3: CSVEEVGRNYGYTF
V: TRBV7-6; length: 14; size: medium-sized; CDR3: CASTPPTRNTEAFF
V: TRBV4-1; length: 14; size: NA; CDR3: CASSQLPGGGEQYF
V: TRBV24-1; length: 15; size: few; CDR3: CASRRSGGSNSPLHF
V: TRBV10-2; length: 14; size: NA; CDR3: CASSRQRGTDTQYF
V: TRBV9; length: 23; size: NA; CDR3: CASSVAPRGSYNEQFYSGNTIYF
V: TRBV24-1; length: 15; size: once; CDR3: CATSDPLTGASVLTF
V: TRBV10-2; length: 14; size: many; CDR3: CASSDPLRNTEAFF
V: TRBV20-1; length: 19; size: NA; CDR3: CVLLCQQSLQGHMDSPLHF
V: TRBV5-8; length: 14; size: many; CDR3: CASSSRQGGNTIYF
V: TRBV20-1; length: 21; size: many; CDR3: CSARDPRLWMEKGVWNTEAFF